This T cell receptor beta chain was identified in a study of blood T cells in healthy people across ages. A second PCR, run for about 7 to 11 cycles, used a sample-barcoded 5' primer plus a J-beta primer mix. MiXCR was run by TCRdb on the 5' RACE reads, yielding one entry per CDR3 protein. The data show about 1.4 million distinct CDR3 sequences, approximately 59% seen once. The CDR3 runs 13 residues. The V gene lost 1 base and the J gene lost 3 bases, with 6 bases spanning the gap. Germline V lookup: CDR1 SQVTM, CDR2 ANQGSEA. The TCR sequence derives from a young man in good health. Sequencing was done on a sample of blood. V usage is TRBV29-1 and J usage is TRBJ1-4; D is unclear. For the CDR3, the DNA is TGCAGCGTTGAAGCAGAGTCTAATGAAAAACTGTTTTTT. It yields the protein CSVEAESNEKLFF.